This T cell receptor (beta chain) derives from a study of control samples from healthy donors and cancer patients. Data came from immunoSEQ multiplex PCR; TCRdb stores just in-frame clones and leaves some out. Among about 170,000 clones, 88% were seen once, and the ten largest hold around 5.1%. Trimming stripped 1 base from V and 3 bases from J, with 18 bases between. Germline V lookup: CDR1 MGHRA, CDR2 YSYEKL. The CDR3 is made up of 17 amino acids. This chain links TRBV4-1 with TRBJ1-2, with TRBD1 as a possible D gene (5 bases). Sequencing was carried out using blood. The receptor was isolated from a woman aged 25-40 years in good health. The CDR3 region is CASSQVSGAPQYYGYTF. The CDR3 DNA reads TGCGCCAGCAGCCAAGTATCCGGGGCCCCCCAGTACTATGGCTACACCTTC.